This is a list of T cell receptor beta chains from one sample in a study of blood T cells in healthy people across ages. TCRdb independently ran MiXCR on the 5' RACE reads; one entry per CDR3 protein. The table lists about 930,000 distinct CDR3 sequences, 29% of them singletons, with about 10% in the top ten. These data are also associated with another study on T cells of mothers and their children.

Sequenced input: blood. The receptors derive from a woman between 35 and 50 years old in good health. The conserved cysteine and the conserved F or W are not part of the CDR3 here.

V gene: TRBV29-1
J gene: TRBJ1-2
CDR3 protein: SVASVVLGYT

V gene: TRBV7-2
J gene: TRBJ1-2
CDR3 protein: ASSRQQANYGYT

V gene: TRBV9
J gene: TRBJ2-1
CDR3 protein: ASSVAVAGANEQF

V gene: TRBV29-1
J gene: TRBJ2-7
CDR3 protein: SVVPKAGGPDEQY

V gene: TRBV5-1
J gene: TRBJ2-1
CDR3 protein: ASTSGGNHNEQF

V gene: TRBV28
J gene: TRBJ2-4
CDR3 protein: ASSFGGAKNIQY

V gene: TRBV30
J gene: TRBJ1-5
CDR3 protein: AWSMERDQPRH

V gene: TRBV12-3/TRBV12-4
J gene: TRBJ2-1
CDR3 protein: ASSHPKGWLSNEQF

V gene: TRBV7-2
J gene: TRBJ1-2
CDR3 protein: ASSPREEGYGYT

V gene: TRBV19
J gene: TRBJ2-5
CDR3 protein: ASSLQPGTYQETQY

V gene: TRBV5-1
J gene: TRBJ1-2
CDR3 protein: ASSSTTGTAYGYT

V gene: TRBV6-1
J gene: TRBJ2-7
CDR3 protein: ASSEMDRASYEQY

V gene: TRBV7-9
J gene: TRBJ2-5
CDR3 protein: TSTATGISGETQY

V gene: TRBV9
J gene: TRBJ2-5
CDR3 protein: ASSVSGLKGETQY

V gene: TRBV20-1
J gene: TRBJ1-2
CDR3 protein: SARDGQDLYGYT

V gene: TRBV4-2
J gene: TRBJ1-1
CDR3 protein: ASSQDINTEAF

V gene: TRBV20-1
J gene: TRBJ2-2
CDR3 protein: SARGPRGELF

V gene: TRBV24-1
J gene: TRBJ2-3
CDR3 protein: ATRAGTGDTDTQY

V gene: TRBV4-1
J gene: TRBJ2-7
CDR3 protein: ASSQDQTSESYEQY